This T cell receptor (beta chain) was obtained from a study of CD8+ T cells in alopecia areata. As for the study in general: Scoring of treated patients' severity used the percentage of affected scalp area. Points from the study as a whole: Scalp samples also yield sequences from resident alphabeta T cells of normal skin.

Of note for this clone: Its antigen remains unknown.

Documented treatment: oral pan-JAK inhibitor, 5-10 mg twice daily. Peripheral blood samples and lesional scalp punch biopsies were obtained from alopecia areata patients. Sequencing relied on a cDNA template that was reverse transcribed from extracted RNA. The assay was immunoSEQ multiplex PCR, and TCRdb's table has in-frame clones only and misses some. The table has more than 95,000 clones, around 58% seen once. The CDR3 sequence is 13 residues long. V lost 1 base and J 3 bases, leaving 4 bases between the germline ends. From germline, CDR1 is SGHVS and CDR2 FNYEAQ. The TCR sequence derives from a human donor with alopecia areata. Here the sequenced sample was CD8+ T cells sorted from blood, taken at week 4, from a patient treated with tofacitinib. The rearrangement joins TRBV7-6 to TRBJ1-5; D not resolved. The CDR3 region is CASSLGYNQPQHF. The CDR3 region has the DNA TGTGCCAGCAGCTTAGGGTACAATCAGCCCCAGCATTTT.